One sample yielded the 8 T cell receptor beta chains listed below, sequenced in a study of blood T cell repertoires in COVID-19. Repertoires were generated with immunoSEQ multiplex PCR, while TCRdb's copy carries only in-frame clones and drops some. This sample has around 300,000 clones, with around nine tenths found just once. The source material was PBMCs or T cells enriched from blood (not recorded which). The receptors originated from a man between 25 and 39 years old who had recovered from COVID-19.

This rearrangement joins TRBV28 to TRBJ1-1; possible D gene TRBD1, 5 bases. This CDR3 is 16 amino acids long. Trimming removed 5 bases at V and 1 base at J, with 17 bases between. Germline V gives CDR1 MDHEN, CDR2 SYDVKM. CDR3 region: CASSPNWGAGNTEAFF. The CDR3 DNA is TGTGCCAGCAGTCCTAACTGGGGCGCAGGGAACACTGAAGCTTTCTTT.

The chain uses TRBV7-9 and TRBJ2-5, with D uncertain. Trimming pared 1 base from V and 0 bases from J, leaving 15 bases between. The length of the CDR3 is 17 residues. Germline CDR1 is SEHNR and CDR2 is FQNEAQ (reference sequence). CDR3 sequence (DNA): TGTGCCAGCAGCTTAGAAGGTTTGCGGCCGTACCAAGAGACCCAGTACTTC. The encoded protein is CASSLEGLRPYQETQYF.

The chain employs TRBV7-9 and TRBJ1-6; no clear D. The CDR3 loop spans 13 amino acids. Trimming pared 3 bases from V and 7 bases from J, leaving 7 bases between. Looked up from germline, CDR1 is SEHNR and CDR2 is FQNEAQ (reference sequence). In DNA, the CDR3 is TGTGCCAGCAGCTTGTTAGAAAATTCACCCCTCCACTTT. Translated: CASSLLENSPLHF.

This rearrangement joins TRBV11-2 to TRBJ1-6; D gene ambiguous. V was clipped by 0 bases and J by 9 bases, with 9 bases between them. Germline CDR1 reads SGHAT; CDR2 reads FQNNGV. The CDR3 has 14 amino acids. In nucleotides, the CDR3 is TGTGCCAGCAGCTTAGAGGAGGCATTTTCACCCCTCCACTTT. Amino acids: CASSLEEAFSPLHF.

The chain uses TRBV15 and TRBJ2-3; 7 bases fit TRBD1. After removal of 3 bases from V and 2 bases from J, the junction contained 5 bases not matched to a gene. This CDR3 is built from 15 residues. Germline CDR1 reads LNHNV; CDR2 reads YYDKDF (reference sequence). CDR3 protein: CATSSGDSLTDTQYF. The CDR3 DNA follows: TGTGCCACCAGCAGCGGGGACAGTCTCACAGATACGCAGTATTTT.

This chain connects TRBV28 to TRBJ2-7; 8 bases are shared with TRBD2. This CDR3 is built from 15 residues. With 4 bases clipped from V and 4 bases from J, the junction kept 9 bases outside the gene matches. Germline V gene lookup returns CDR1 MDHEN and CDR2 SYDVKM. CDR3 coding DNA: TGTGCCAGCAGTTCCTTCGGGGGGGCCCAATACGAGCAGTACTTC. This encodes CASSSFGGAQYEQYF.

The chain is built from TRBV28 and TRBJ2-7; 8 positions match TRBD1. In germline, CDR1 is MDHEN, CDR2 SYDVKM. This CDR3 contains 13 residues. V shed 2 bases, J shed 9 bases, and the junction held 6 bases outside the gene matches. As DNA, the CDR3 is TGTGCCAGCAGTTTACAGGGGGCTCTTGCGCAGTACTTC. Its translation is CASSLQGALAQYF. Combining the CDR3 with reference TRBV28 and TRBJ2-7 gives the whole variable domain DVKVTQSSRYLVKRTGEKVFLECVQDMDHENMFWYRQDPGLGLRLIYFSYDVKMKEKGDIPEGYSVSREKKERFSLILESASTNQTSMYLCASSLQGALAQYFGPGTRLTVT.

The chain has TRBV29-1 and TRBJ2-5; TRBD1 matches 8 bases. Germline V gene data show CDR1 as SQVTM and CDR2 as ANQGSEA. CDR3 length: 16 amino acids. Losses at the gene ends were 3 bases for V and 4 bases for J; bases not matched to a gene: 13. This CDR3 reads CSVDGSGQGAGETQYF. CDR3 sequence (DNA): TGCAGCGTTGACGGCTCGGGCCAGGGGGCAGGAGAGACCCAGTACTTC.